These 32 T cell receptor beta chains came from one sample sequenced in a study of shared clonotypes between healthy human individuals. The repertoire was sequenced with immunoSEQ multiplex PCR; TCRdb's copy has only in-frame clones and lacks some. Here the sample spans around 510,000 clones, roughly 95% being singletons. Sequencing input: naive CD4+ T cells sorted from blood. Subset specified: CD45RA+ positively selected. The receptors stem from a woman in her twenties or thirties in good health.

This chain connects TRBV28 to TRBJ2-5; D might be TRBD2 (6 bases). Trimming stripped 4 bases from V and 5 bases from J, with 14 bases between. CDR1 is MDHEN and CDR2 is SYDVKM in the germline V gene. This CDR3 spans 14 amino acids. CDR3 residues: CASSSPGVAETQYF. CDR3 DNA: TGTGCCAGCAGTTCTCCGGGAGTGGCGGAGACCCAGTACTTC. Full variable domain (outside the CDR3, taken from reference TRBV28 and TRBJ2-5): DVKVTQSSRYLVKRTGEKVFLECVQDMDHENMFWYRQDPGLGLRLIYFSYDVKMKEKGDIPEGYSVSREKKERFSLILESASTNQTSMYLCASSSPGVAETQYFGPGTRLLVL.

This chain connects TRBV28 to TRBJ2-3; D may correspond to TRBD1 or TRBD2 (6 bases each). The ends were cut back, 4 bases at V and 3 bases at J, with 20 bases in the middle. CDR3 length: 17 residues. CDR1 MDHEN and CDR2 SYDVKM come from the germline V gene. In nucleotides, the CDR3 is TGTGCCAGCAGTTCCCCAATTGAGGGGGAGGTAACAGATACGCAGTATTTT. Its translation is CASSSPIEGEVTDTQYF.

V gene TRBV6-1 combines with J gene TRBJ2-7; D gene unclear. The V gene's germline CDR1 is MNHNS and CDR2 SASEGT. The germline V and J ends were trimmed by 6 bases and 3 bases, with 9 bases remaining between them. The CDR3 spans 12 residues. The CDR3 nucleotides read TGTGCCAGCAGGACCCAGGACTACGAGCAGTACTTC. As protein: CASRTQDYEQYF.

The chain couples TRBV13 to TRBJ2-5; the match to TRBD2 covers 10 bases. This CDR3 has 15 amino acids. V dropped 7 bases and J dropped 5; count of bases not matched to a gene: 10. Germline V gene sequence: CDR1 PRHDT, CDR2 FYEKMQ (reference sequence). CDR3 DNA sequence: TGTGCCAGCACCCTCACTCTAGCGGGAGTTGAGACCCAGTACTTC. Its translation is CASTLTLAGVETQYF.

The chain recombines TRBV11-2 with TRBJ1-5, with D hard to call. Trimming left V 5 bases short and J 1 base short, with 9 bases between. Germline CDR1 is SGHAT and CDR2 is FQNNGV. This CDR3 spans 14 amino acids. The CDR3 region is CASSPTGSNQPQHF. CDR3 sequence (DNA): TGTGCCAGCAGCCCGACGGGCAGCAATCAGCCCCAGCATTTT. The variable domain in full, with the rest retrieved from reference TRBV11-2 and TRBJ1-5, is EAGVAQSPRYKIIEKRQSVAFWCNPISGHATLYWYQQILGQGPKLLIQFQNNGVVDDSQLPKDRFSAERLKGVDSTLKIQPAKLEDSAVYLCASSPTGSNQPQHFGDGTRLSIL.

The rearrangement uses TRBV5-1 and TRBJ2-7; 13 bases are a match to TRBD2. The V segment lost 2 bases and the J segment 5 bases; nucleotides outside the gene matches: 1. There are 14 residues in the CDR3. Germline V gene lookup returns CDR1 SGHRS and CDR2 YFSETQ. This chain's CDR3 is CASSLGLAGDEQYF. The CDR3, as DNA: TGCGCCAGCAGCTTAGGACTAGCGGGAGACGAGCAGTACTTC.

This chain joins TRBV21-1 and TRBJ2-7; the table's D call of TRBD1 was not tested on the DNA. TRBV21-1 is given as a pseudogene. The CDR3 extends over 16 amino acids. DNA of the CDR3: TGTGCCAGCAGCAAATCCGGCAGGGCCCACGCCTACGAGCAGTACTTC. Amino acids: CASSKSGRAHAYEQYF.

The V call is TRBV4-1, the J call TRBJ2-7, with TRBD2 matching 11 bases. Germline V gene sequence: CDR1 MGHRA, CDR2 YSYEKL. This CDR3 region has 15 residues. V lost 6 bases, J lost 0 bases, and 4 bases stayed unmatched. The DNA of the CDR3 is TGCGCCAGCAGTACCGGGACTAGCGGCTCCTACGAGCAGTACTTC. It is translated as CASSTGTSGSYEQYF.

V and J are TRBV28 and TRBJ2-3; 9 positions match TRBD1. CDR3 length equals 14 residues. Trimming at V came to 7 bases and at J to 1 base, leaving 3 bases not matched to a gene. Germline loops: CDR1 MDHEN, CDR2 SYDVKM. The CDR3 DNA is TGTGCCAGCACCCGGGACAGGGGCACAGATACGCAGTATTTT. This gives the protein CASTRDRGTDTQYF.

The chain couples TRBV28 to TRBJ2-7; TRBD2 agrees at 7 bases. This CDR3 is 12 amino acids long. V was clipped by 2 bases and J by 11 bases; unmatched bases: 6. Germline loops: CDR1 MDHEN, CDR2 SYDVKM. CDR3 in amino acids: CASSLETTSKYF. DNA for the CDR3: TGTGCCAGCAGTTTAGAGACGACTAGCAAGTACTTC.

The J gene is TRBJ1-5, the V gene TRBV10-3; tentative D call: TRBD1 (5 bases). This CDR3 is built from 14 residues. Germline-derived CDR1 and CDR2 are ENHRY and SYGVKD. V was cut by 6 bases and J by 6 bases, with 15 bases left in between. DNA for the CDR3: TGTGCCATCAGCCTGTCGGACAAAGTTCAGCCCCAGCATTTT. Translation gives CAISLSDKVQPQHF.

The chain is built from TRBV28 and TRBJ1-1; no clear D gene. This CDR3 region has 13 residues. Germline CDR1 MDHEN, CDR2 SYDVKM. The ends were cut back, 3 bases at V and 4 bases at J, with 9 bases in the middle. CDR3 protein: CASSLEEGTEAFF. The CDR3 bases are TGTGCCAGCAGTTTGGAGGAGGGCACTGAAGCTTTCTTT.

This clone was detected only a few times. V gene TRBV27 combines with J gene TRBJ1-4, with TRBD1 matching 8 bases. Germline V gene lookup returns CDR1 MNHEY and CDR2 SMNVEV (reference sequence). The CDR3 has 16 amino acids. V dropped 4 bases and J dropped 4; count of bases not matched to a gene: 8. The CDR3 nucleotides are TGTGCCAGCAGTTCCCTCAGGGGGCAGGGTAATGAAAAACTGTTTTTT. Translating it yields CASSSLRGQGNEKLFF.

The CDR3 sequence is CASSPDSINEQFF. Written as DNA, the CDR3 is TGTGCCAGCTCACCAGACAGTATCAATGAGCAGTTCTTC. V usage is TRBV18 and J usage is TRBJ2-1, with TRBD1 as a possible D gene (5 bases). Germline CDR1 and CDR2: KGHSH and LQKENI. Trimming cost V 2 bases and J 6 bases, with 8 bases left between them. The CDR3 totals 13 residues.

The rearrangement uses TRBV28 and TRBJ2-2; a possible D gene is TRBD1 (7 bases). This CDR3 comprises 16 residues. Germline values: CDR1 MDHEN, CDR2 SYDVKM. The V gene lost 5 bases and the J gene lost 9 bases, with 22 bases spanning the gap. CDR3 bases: TGTGCCAGCAGTCCCCGGACAGGAGGAGGGGCGAGGGAGCTGTTTTTT. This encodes CASSPRTGGGARELFF. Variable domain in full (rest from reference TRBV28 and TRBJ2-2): DVKVTQSSRYLVKRTGEKVFLECVQDMDHENMFWYRQDPGLGLRLIYFSYDVKMKEKGDIPEGYSVSREKKERFSLILESASTNQTSMYLCASSPRTGGGARELFFGEGSRLTVL.

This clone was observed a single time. In DNA form, the CDR3 reads TGTGCCAGCAGCATAACCCGGGACAACTATGGCTACACCTTC. Amino acid sequence: CASSITRDNYGYTF. The J gene is TRBJ1-2, the V gene TRBV5-6, with TRBD1 as a possible D gene (5 bases). Trimming removed 4 bases at V and 2 bases at J, with 12 bases between. This CDR3 contains 14 residues. Germline V gene data show CDR1 as SGHDT and CDR2 as YYEEEE.

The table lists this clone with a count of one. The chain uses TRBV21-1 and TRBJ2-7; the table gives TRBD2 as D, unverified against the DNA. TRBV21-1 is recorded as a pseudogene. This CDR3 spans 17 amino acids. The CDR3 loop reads CASSRVGFQREVYEQYF. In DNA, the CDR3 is TGTGCCAGCAGTAGGGTGGGGTTCCAACGGGAGGTCTACGAGCAGTACTTC.

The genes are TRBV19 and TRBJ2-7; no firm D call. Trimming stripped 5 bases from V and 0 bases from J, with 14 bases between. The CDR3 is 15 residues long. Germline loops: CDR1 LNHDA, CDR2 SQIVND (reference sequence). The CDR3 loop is CASSARRMSSYEQYF. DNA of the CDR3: TGTGCCAGTAGTGCACGACGTATGAGCTCCTACGAGCAGTACTTC.

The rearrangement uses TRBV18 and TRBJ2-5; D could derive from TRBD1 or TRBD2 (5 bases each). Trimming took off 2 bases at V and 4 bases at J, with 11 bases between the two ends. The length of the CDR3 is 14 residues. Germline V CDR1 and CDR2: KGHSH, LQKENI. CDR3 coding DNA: TGTGCCAGCTCACCAGGGACGGCGGGAGAGACCCAGTACTTC. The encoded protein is CASSPGTAGETQYF.

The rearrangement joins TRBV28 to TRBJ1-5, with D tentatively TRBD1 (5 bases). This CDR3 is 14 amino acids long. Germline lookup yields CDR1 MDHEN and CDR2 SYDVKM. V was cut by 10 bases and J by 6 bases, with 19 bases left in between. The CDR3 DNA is TGTGCCACACAACACCCCGCGGGGGGTCAGCCCCAGCATTTT. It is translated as CATQHPAGGQPQHF.

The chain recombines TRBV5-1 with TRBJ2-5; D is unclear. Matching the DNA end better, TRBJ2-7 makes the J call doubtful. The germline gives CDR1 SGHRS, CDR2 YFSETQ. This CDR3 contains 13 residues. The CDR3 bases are TGCGCCAGCAGCGCCCCAGGCGCCTACGAGCAGTACTTC. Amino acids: CASSAPGAYEQYF.

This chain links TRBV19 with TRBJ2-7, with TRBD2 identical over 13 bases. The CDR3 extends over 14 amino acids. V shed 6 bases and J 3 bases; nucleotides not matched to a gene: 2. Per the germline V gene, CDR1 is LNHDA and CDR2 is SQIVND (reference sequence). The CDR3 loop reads CASRLAGGDYEQYF. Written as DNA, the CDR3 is TGTGCCAGTAGACTAGCGGGAGGGGACTACGAGCAGTACTTC.

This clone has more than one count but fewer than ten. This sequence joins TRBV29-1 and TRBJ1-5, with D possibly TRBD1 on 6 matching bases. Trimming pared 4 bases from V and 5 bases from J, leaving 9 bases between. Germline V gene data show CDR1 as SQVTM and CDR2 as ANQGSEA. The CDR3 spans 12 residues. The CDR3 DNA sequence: TGCAGCGTTGTAGAGGGGGATCAGCCCCAGCATTTT. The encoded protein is CSVVEGDQPQHF.

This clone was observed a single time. The CDR3 coding sequence is TGTGCCAGTAGTGTCCCGGGGGACAGGGACTATGGCTACACCTTC. Protein: CASSVPGDRDYGYTF. The chain couples TRBV19 to TRBJ1-2, with 9 positions matching TRBD1. Trimming removed 5 bases from V and 3 bases from J; junction bases left unmatched: 7. The CDR3 length is 15 residues. The germline CDR1 and CDR2 sequences are LNHDA and SQIVND (reference sequence).

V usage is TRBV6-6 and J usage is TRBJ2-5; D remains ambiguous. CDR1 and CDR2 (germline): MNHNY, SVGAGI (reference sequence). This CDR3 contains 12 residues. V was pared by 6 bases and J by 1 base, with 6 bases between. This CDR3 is CASRKIQETQYF. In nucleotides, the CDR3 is TGTGCCAGCAGGAAGATCCAAGAGACCCAGTACTTC.

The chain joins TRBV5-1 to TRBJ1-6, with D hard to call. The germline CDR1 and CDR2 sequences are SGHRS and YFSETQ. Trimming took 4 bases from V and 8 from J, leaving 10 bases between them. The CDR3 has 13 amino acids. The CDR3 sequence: CASSLRTDSPLHF. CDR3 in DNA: TGCGCCAGCAGCCTGCGTACCGATTCACCCCTCCACTTT.

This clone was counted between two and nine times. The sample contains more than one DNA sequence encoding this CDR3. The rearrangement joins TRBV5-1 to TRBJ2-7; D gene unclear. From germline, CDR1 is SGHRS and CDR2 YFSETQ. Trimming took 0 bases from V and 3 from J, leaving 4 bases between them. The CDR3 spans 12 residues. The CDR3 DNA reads TGCGCCAGCAGCTTGGACGGCTACGAGCAGTACTTC. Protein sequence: CASSLDGYEQYF.

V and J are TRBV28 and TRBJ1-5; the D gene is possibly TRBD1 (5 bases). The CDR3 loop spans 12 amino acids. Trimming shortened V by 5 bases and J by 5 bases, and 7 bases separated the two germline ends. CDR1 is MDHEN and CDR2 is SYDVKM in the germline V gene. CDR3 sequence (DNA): TGTGCCAGCAGTCAAGGGGATCAGCCCCAGCATTTT. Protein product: CASSQGDQPQHF.

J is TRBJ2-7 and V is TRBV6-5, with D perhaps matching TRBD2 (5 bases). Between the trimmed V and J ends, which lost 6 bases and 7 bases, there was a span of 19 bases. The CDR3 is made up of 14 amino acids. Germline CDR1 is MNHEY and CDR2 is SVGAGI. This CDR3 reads CASRPSTLREEQYF. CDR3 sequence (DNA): TGTGCCAGCAGGCCTAGCACTCTCCGGGAAGAGCAGTACTTC.

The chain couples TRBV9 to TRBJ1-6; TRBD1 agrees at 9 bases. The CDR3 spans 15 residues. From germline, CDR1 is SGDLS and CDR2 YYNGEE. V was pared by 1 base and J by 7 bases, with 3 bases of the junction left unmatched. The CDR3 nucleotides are TGTGCCAGCAGCGTATACGGGACAGGGAATTCACCCCTCCACTTT. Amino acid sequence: CASSVYGTGNSPLHF.

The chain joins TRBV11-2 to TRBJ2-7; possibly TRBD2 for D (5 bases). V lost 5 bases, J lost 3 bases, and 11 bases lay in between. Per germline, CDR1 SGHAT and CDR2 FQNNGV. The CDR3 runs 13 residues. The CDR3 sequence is CASSRRTSYEQYF. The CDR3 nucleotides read TGTGCCAGCAGCCGCCGTACTAGCTACGAGCAGTACTTC.

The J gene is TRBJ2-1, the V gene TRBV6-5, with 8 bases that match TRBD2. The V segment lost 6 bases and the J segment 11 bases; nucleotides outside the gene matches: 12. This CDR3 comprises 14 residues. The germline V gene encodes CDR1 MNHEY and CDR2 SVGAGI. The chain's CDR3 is CASRRTRGTRKQFF. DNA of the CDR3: TGTGCCAGCAGACGTACTCGAGGGACTAGAAAGCAGTTCTTC.